Sequencing of this T cell receptor beta chain was carried out in a study of T cell repertoires in aging, cancer and after chemotherapy. Across the study: Pre- and post-chemotherapy samples were paired from chronic lymphocytic leukemia patients treated with fludarabine- or bendamustine-based regimens. About 8.8 million TCR reads were in the whole dataset.

Study-wide findings and caveats: Age-matched healthy donors had significantly more diverse, less clonal blood TCR repertoires than untreated cancer patients. In healthy donors, age-related TCR diversity loss mainly reflected lost richness.

Multiplex touch-down PCR with TRB-A/B primers amplified rearranged V-D-J TRB sequences. TCRdb reanalysed the multiplex PCR reads using MiXCR and keeps one entry per CDR3 protein. The table includes roughly 770 distinct CDR3 sequences, under 25% detected once. In regard to this clonotype: What it recognizes is unknown.

Peripheral blood genomic DNA, not sorted cells or RNA, was the template. V lost 8 bases to trimming and J lost 4 bases, with 17 bases between them. The length of the CDR3 is 14 residues. The source material was blood. The V and J genes are TRBV12-3 or TRBV12-4 and TRBJ1-2, with D possibly being TRBD1 (5 bases). This clonotype originated in a human donor with a blood cancer. The CDR3 sequence: CASSLPQGPYGYTF. In DNA form, the CDR3 reads TGTGCCAGCTCCCTCCCCCAGGGCCCCTATGGCTACACCTTC.